This TCR beta chain was documented in a study of T cell responses to AZD1222 COVID-19 vaccine. The germline CDR1 and CDR2 sequences are SQVTM and ANQGSEA. CDR3 size: 12 residues. Trimming took 6 bases from V and 2 from J, leaving 8 bases between them. Generated by immunoSEQ multiplex PCR, the TCRdb table keeps only in-frame clones and is missing some. The repertoire holds more than 95,000 clones, with 88% as singletons. This receptor was taken from an adult in good health. The source material was peripheral blood, sampled on day 0 of AZD1222 vaccination. The chain recombines TRBV29-1 with TRBJ2-1; D ambiguous. This CDR3 is CSVHRTYNEQFF. CDR3 DNA sequence: TGCAGCGTCCACCGGACCTACAATGAGCAGTTCTTC.